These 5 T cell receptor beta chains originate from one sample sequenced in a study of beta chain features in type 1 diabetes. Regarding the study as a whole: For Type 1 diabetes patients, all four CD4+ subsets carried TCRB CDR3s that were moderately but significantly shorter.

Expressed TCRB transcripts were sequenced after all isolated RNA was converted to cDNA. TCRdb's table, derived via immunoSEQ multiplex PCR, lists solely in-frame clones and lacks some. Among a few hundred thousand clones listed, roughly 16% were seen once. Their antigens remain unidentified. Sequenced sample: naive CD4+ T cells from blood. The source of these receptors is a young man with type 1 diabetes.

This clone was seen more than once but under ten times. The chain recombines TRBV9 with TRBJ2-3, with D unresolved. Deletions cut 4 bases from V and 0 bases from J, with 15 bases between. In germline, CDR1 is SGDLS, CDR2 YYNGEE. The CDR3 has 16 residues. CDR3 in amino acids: CASSPGLGFSTDTQYF. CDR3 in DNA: TGTGCCAGCAGCCCTGGCCTGGGCTTTAGCACAGATACGCAGTATTTT.

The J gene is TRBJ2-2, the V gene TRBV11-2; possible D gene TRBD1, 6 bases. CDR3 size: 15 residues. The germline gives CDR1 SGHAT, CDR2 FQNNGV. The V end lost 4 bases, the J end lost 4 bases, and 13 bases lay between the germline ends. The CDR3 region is CASSSQTGITGELFF. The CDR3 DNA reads TGTGCCAGCAGCTCCCAGACAGGAATCACCGGGGAGCTGTTTTTT.

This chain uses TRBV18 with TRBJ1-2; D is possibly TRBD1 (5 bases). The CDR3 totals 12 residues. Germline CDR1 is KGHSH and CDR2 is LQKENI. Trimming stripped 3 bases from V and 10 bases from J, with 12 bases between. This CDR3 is CASSPGTPVYTF. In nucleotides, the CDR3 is TGTGCCAGCTCACCCGGGACCCCGGTCTACACCTTC.

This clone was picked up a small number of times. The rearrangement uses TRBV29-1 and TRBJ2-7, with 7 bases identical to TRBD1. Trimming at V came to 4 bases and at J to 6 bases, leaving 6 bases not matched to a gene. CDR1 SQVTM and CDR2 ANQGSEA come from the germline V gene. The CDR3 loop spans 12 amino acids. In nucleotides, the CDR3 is TGCAGCGTTGTTTACAGGGGTGGCGAGCAGTACTTC. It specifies CSVVYRGGEQYF.

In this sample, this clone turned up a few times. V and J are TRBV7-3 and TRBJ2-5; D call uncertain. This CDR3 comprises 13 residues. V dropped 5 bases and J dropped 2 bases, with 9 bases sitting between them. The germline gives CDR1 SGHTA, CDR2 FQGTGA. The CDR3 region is CASSVSPQETQYF. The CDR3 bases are TGTGCCAGCAGCGTCTCACCTCAAGAGACCCAGTACTTC.